A single count supports the clone carrying this T cell receptor beta chain. Its target is unknown. The sample comes from a study of cytomegalovirus exposure and HLA in healthy donors. Study as a whole: The same platform was used for the 110 or so validation repertoires and the 600 to 850 first-cohort repertoires, a later analysis reported. Whole-study results and caveats: Among TCR beta chains, those listed as cytomegalovirus-associated numbered over 150. First-cohort TCR clusters were later found to tend to co-occur in the 120 or so validation repertoires. High sensitivity and specificity were reportedly achieved when the classifier diagnosed cytomegalovirus status.

TCRdb's table, derived via immunoSEQ multiplex PCR, lists solely in-frame clones and lacks some. There are some 170,000 clones in the sample; roughly nine tenths occur only once, and 10% lies in the top ten. Germline V CDR1 and CDR2: LNHNV, YYDKDF (reference sequence). The CDR3 has 15 residues. J was trimmed by 4 bases and V by 6 bases; bases with no gene match: 4. The J gene is TRBJ2-2, the V gene TRBV15; 11 bases map to TRBD2. This TCR was sampled from a woman aged 18-30 years in good health and CMV-seropositive. Material for sequencing was PBMCs. CDR3 in amino acids: CATSGLAGGTGELFF. The CDR3 bases are TGTGCCACCAGTGGGCTAGCGGGAGGCACCGGGGAGCTGTTTTTT. The complete variable domain, with remaining parts taken from reference TRBV15 and TRBJ2-2, reads DAMVIQNPRYQVTQFGKPVTLSCSQTLNHNVMYWYQQKSSQAPKLLFHYYDKDFNNEADTPDNFQSRRPNTSFCFLDIRSPGLGDTAMYLCATSGLAGGTGELFFGEGSRLTVL.